The 22 T cell receptor beta chains in this list originate from one sample, sequenced in a study of tumor and adjacent non-tumor tissue in lung cancer. This sample's RNA came from whole unsorted tissue. The normal lung tissue was taken more than 3 cm from the tumor edge. Three rounds of nested PCR, following a modified ARM-PCR protocol, produced the TCRbeta library. MiXCR, run by TCRdb on the multiplex PCR reads, gives a single entry per CDR3 protein. Altogether 80,000 or so distinct CDR3 sequences are present, roughly 80% being singletons, with the ten largest covering about 51%. The sequencing sample was made of distant non-tumor lung tissue. The receptors originated from a man aged 55 to 70 with non-small cell lung cancer.

Notes on this clonotype: The CDR3 carries no conserved terminal phenylalanine or tryptophan, so it likely arises from a read error. The CDR3 here is CSASRIGDTVTQYL. The CDR3 nucleotides are TGCAGTGCTTCGAGAATTGGCGACACAGTTACGCAGTATTTA. The chain is built from TRBV20-1 and TRBJ2-3; unclear D gene. The CDR3 runs 14 residues. Germline values: CDR1 DFQATT, CDR2 SNEGSKA (reference sequence).

About this clonotype: Because it lacks the conserved phenylalanine or tryptophan at the end, this CDR3 is likely a read error. The V call is TRBV12-3 or TRBV12-4, the J call TRBJ1-1; 9 bases match TRBD1. The CDR3 is made up of 15 amino acids. The V and J ends lost 6 bases and 4 bases, in that order; junction bases with no gene match: 9. This CDR3 is CASRGTGLGGTEAFL. For the CDR3, the DNA is TGTGCCAGCAGGGGGACAGGGTTGGGGGGCACTGAAGCTTTCCTT.

With regard to this clonotype: One end of the junction is discordant with germline, which a read error may explain. The chain carries TRBV4-3 and TRBJ1-1; 7 bases match TRBD1. The CDR3 loop spans 14 amino acids. CDR1 and CDR2 from the germline V gene are LGHNA and YSLEER. The CDR3, as DNA: TGCGCCATCAGCCTAACAGGGGTGGGAACTGAAACTTTCTTT. The encoded protein is CAISLTGVGTETFF.

Points on this clonotype: Without the conserved terminal phenylalanine or tryptophan, this CDR3 likely stems from a read error. The rearrangement links TRBV11-3 to TRBJ2-7; no firm D call. Trimming took off 4 bases at V and 2 bases at J, with 15 bases between the two ends. Germline V gene lookup returns CDR1 SGHNT and CDR2 YENEEA. The CDR3 covers 15 residues. The CDR3 loop is CASSYRIGLTYEQYS. The CDR3 nucleotides read TGTGCCAGCAGCTATCGTATTGGATTAACCTACGAGCAGTACTCC.

For this clonotype: A read error is possible here, since a much larger clone lies one base away. J is TRBJ2-7 and V is TRBV29-1; D perhaps matches TRBD1 (5 bases). Trimming cost V 6 bases and J 11 bases, with 23 bases left between them. This CDR3 comprises 13 residues. Germline values: CDR1 SQVTM, CDR2 ANQGSEA. The DNA for the CDR3 is TGCAGCGTGCGCCCTAACGGGTCGCTAGGGGAGTACTTC. Translation gives CSVRPNGSLGEYF.

Details on this clonotype: A junction end diverges from the germline sequence, so it may reflect a read error. The V gene is TRBV11-1, the J gene TRBJ2-6, with 7 bases that match TRBD1. The CDR3 has 19 residues. Germline V lookup: CDR1 SGHAT, CDR2 FQDESV (reference sequence). CDR3 in amino acids: CVSSLVLKDRPSGANVLTF. In nucleotides, the CDR3 is TGTGTCAGCAGCTTAGTTCTAAAGGACAGGCCCTCTGGGGCCAATGTCCTGACTTTC.

V is TRBV21-1 and J is TRBJ2-2. TRBV21-1 is labeled a pseudogene. This CDR3 is built from 12 residues. CDR3 in amino acids: CASSSNTGELFF. The DNA for the CDR3 is TGTGCCAGCAGCTCTAACACCGGGGAGCTGTTTTTT.

The CDR3 loop is CASSIGTTGTGTYEQYF. In DNA form, the CDR3 reads TGTGCCAGTAGTATAGGGACTACCGGGACAGGGACATACGAGCAGTACTTC. The V and J genes are TRBV19 and TRBJ2-7; 9 nucleotides agree with TRBD1. The V gene's germline CDR1 is LNHDA and CDR2 SQIVND (reference sequence). J gave up 4 bases and V 1 base, and 11 bases lay outside the gene matches. The CDR3 has 17 residues.

Of note for this clonotype: A much bigger clone sits one base away, suggesting this may be a read error. This rearrangement joins TRBV7-9 to TRBJ1-5; D ambiguous. Between the trimmed V and J ends, which lost 5 bases and 3 bases, there was a span of 11 bases. CDR1 is SEHNR, CDR2 FQNEAQ, per germline (reference sequence). This CDR3 has 14 residues. DNA for the CDR3: TGTGCCAGCAGCCCGGTGGGGAACAATCAGCCCCAGCATTTT. Protein sequence: CASSPVGNNQPQHF.

The chain recombines TRBV6-2 or TRBV6-3 with TRBJ2-2; D unresolved. Germline CDR1 is MNHEY and CDR2 is SVGEGT. This CDR3 is built from 14 residues. V was pared by 6 bases and J by 5 bases, with 13 bases between. The CDR3 nucleotides are TGTGCCAGCAGGTTATGGGAACATACCGGGGAGCTGTTTTTT. Protein product: CASRLWEHTGELFF.

This clonotype came up once. An end of the junction does not agree with germline; a read error may underlie this. The chain links TRBV6-5 to TRBJ2-6, with 10 bases that match TRBD2. The CDR3 sequence is 17 residues long. Germline V gene lookup returns CDR1 MNHEY and CDR2 SVGAGI. The DNA for the CDR3 is TGTGCCAACAACCTAGCGGGAGCCAGCTCTGGGGCCAACGTCATGACTTTC. It codes for CANNLAGASSGANVMTF.

This clonotype appeared once. A much larger clone is a single base away; this may be a read error. The chain is built from TRBV9 and TRBJ1-2; D remains ambiguous. The V gene lost 6 bases and the J gene lost 7 bases, with 22 bases spanning the gap. Germline V CDR1 and CDR2: SGDLS, YYNGEE. This CDR3 region has 15 residues. The CDR3 nucleotides are TGTGCCAGCAACCCCGACACGGGGTATCTTGCTGGCTACACCTTC. Encoded protein: CASNPDTGYLAGYTF. The full variable domain, with the rest looked up from reference TRBV9 and TRBJ1-2, is DSGVTQTPKHLITATGQRVTLRCSPRSGDLSVYWYQQSLDQGLQFLIQYYNGEERAKGNILERFSAQQFPDLHSELNLSSLELGDSALYFCASNPDTGYLAGYTFGSGTRLTVV.

Concerning this clonotype: One junction end disagrees with the germline gene, perhaps due to a read error. The CDR3 DNA reads TGTGCCGGCAGCCAAGCGGGAGCCAACTCTGGGGCCAACGTCCTGACTTTC. This sequence encodes CAGSQAGANSGANVLTF. The chain uses TRBV6-5 and TRBJ2-6, with 8 bases identical to TRBD2. CDR1 MNHEY and CDR2 SVGAGI come from the germline V gene. The CDR3 length is 17 residues.

Remarks on this clonotype: The junction shows a germline mismatch at one end, possibly a read error. The chain is built from TRBV5-5 and TRBJ2-7; 8 positions match TRBD2. CDR3 length: 18 residues. In germline, CDR1 is SGHKS, CDR2 YYEKEE (reference sequence). CDR3 loop: CASSLAPTSERGSGEQYF. In nucleotides, the CDR3 is TGTGCCAGCAGCTTGGCCCCGACTAGCGAAAGGGGCAGCGGGGAGCAGTATTTC.

Notes on this clonotype: Sequence at one end of the junction differs from germline and may be a read error. The chain couples TRBV4-3 to TRBJ2-3; TRBD2 aligns across 7 bases. CDR1 is LGHNA and CDR2 is YSLEER in the germline V gene. The CDR3 sequence is 17 residues long. The CDR3 nucleotides read TGCGCCAGCAGCCAGATTGGACTAGGCGGGAGTTTCGATACGCAATATTTT. Residues: CASSQIGLGGSFDTQYF.

This clonotype was seen a handful of times. The chain is built from TRBV24-1 and TRBJ2-2; D remains unclear. Germline loops: CDR1 KGHDR, CDR2 SFDVKD. The V end was cut by 4 bases, the J end by 7 bases, with 15 bases between. This CDR3 is 15 amino acids long. The CDR3 sequence is CATSDPDTLRGELFF. Written as DNA, the CDR3 is TGTGCCACCAGTGACCCTGACACGCTCCGCGGGGAGCTGTTTTTT.

The chain is built from TRBV6-5 and TRBJ2-7; tentative D call: TRBD1 (6 bases). The germline CDR1 and CDR2 sequences are MNHEY and SVGAGI. This CDR3 has 15 residues. CDR3 in DNA: TGTGTCAGGGGCAATGGGGGAGACACTCGCTACGAGCAGTACTTC. Translating it yields CVRGNGGDTRYEQYF.

Notes on this clonotype: The germline gene is not matched at one end of the junction; a read error may be the cause. J is TRBJ2-6 and V is TRBV20-1; no reliable D call. The V gene's germline CDR1 is DFQATT and CDR2 SNEGSKA (reference sequence). There are 15 residues in the CDR3. Here the CDR3 reads CSARGTGAVANFLTF. The CDR3 nucleotides read TGCAGTGCTAGAGGTACCGGAGCCGTGGCCAACTTCCTGACTTTC.

Remarks on this clonotype: Because it lacks the conserved phenylalanine or tryptophan at the end, this CDR3 is likely a read error. The chain links TRBV29-1 to TRBJ2-6; no firm D call. V dropped 5 bases and J dropped 0 bases, with 14 bases sitting between them. The V gene's germline CDR1 is SQVTM and CDR2 ANQGSEA. This CDR3 comprises 16 residues. DNA for the CDR3: TGCAGCGTTACCGAGACGTGGGGCTCTGGGGCCAACGTCCTGACTTAC. Translating it yields CSVTETWGSGANVLTY.

V gene TRBV6-4 combines with J gene TRBJ2-3; D not resolved. The CDR3 length is 13 residues. Germline loops: CDR1 MRHNA, CDR2 SNTAGT. Trimming shortened V by 0 bases and J by 7 bases, and 8 bases separated the two germline ends. For the CDR3, the DNA is TGTGCCAGCAGTGACTCCCCTCAGCATACGCAGTATTTT. This encodes CASSDSPQHTQYF.

Note on this clonotype: This may be a read error, as it is one base from a much larger clone. The V gene is TRBV11-3, the J gene TRBJ2-3; tentatively, D is TRBD2 (7 bases). This CDR3 region has 12 residues. The germline CDR1 and CDR2 sequences are SGHNT and YENEEA. CDR3 residues: CASRGGAYTRYF. The CDR3 DNA reads as TGTGCCAGCAGGGGGGGGGCATATACGCGGTATTTT.

As for this clonotype: The junction departs from germline at one end; a sequencing error may be responsible. The chain has TRBV12-3 or TRBV12-4 and TRBJ1-6; D possibly corresponds to TRBD1 (5 bases). This CDR3 comprises 13 residues. Here the CDR3 DNA reads TGTGTCAGCAGAGTAGGGGCTAATTCACCCCTCCATTTT. It is translated as CVSRVGANSPLHF.